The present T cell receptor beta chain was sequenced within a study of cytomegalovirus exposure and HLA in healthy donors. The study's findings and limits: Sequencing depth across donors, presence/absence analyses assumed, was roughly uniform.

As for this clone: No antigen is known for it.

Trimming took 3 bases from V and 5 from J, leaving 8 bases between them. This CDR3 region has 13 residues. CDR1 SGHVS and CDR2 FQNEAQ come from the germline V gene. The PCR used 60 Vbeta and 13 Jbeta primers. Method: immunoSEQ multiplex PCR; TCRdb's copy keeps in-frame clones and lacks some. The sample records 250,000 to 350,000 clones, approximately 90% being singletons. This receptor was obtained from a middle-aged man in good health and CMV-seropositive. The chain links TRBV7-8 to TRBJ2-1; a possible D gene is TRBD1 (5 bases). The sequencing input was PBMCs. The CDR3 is CASSFPTDNEQFF. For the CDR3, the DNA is TGTGCCAGCAGCTTCCCGACAGACAATGAGCAGTTCTTC.